This T cell receptor (beta chain) was sequenced in a study of early T cells in non-severe SARS-CoV-2 infection. About the research overall: Chains were not paired, and sequencing was done on bulk RNA from unsorted whole blood.

This clonotype has more than one count but fewer than ten. Its antigen is currently unknown. Individual cDNA molecules were tagged with unique molecular identifiers, the study reported. TCRdb re-analysed the 5' RACE reads in MiXCR, keeping a single row per CDR3 protein. This sample has 90,000 to 120,000 distinct CDR3 sequences, with 11% found just once. V lost 1 base and J lost 2, with 4 bases in between. The CDR3 has 13 amino acids. Germline lookup yields CDR1 LGHDT and CDR2 YNNKEL (reference sequence). The study, taken as a whole, reports: Matching with VDJdb favored anti-spike CD8 responses (missing private and CD4 specificities).

The receptor comes from an adult who was a healthcare worker with PCR-confirmed SARS-CoV-2 infection or an uninfected control (not recorded which). What was sequenced was whole blood. V gene TRBV3-1 combines with J gene TRBJ2-3, with D uncertain. The CDR3 is CASSQGNTDTQYF. DNA of the CDR3: TGTGCCAGCAGCCAAGGGAACACAGATACGCAGTATTTT.